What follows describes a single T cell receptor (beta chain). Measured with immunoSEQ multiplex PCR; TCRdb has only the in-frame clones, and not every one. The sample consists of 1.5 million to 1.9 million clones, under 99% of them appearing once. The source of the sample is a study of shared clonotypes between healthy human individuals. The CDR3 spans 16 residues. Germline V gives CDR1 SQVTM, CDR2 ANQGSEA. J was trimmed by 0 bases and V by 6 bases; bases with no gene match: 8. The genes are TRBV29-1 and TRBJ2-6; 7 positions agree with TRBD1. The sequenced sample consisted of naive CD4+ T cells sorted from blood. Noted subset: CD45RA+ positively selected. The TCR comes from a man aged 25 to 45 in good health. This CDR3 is CSVPGTASSGANVLTF. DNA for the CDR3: TGCAGCGTGCCCGGGACAGCCAGCTCTGGGGCCAACGTCCTGACTTTC.